These T cell receptor beta chains were read from a single sample in a study of shared clonotypes between healthy human individuals. Libraries were prepared by immunoSEQ multiplex PCR; TCRdb keeps only in-frame clonotypes and omits some of them. Among more than 2,000,000 clones listed, approximately 94% were seen once. Material for sequencing was naive CD4+ T cells sorted from blood. Receptors were obtained from a man between 18 and 29 years old in good health. Both conserved end residues are part of each CDR3. The D gene is left open where the match is weak. The size of a clone is reported for some rows only, either as once, few or many, or as a class for expanded clones.

J gene: TRBJ2-2
clone size: NA
V gene: TRBV5-4
D gene: NA
CDR3 DNA: TGTGCCAGCAGCTTGGTGCAAAACACCGGGGAGCTGTTTTTT
CDR3 protein: CASSLVQNTGELFF

J gene: TRBJ2-3
clone size: NA
V gene: TRBV5-1
D gene: TRBD2
CDR3 DNA: TGCGCCAGCAGCCCCGGGGGGACTAGCACAGATACGCAGTATTTT
CDR3 protein: CASSPGGTSTDTQYF

J gene: TRBJ2-7
clone size: once
V gene: TRBV30
D gene: NA
CDR3 DNA: TGTGCCTGGAGTTTCGGGCAGGGTTACGAGCAGTACTTC
CDR3 protein: CAWSFGQGYEQYF

J gene: TRBJ2-2
clone size: NA
V gene: TRBV6-1
D gene: NA
CDR3 DNA: TGTGCCAGCAGTTGGGACTCCATCGGGGAGCTGTTTTTT
CDR3 protein: CASSWDSIGELFF

J gene: TRBJ2-3
clone size: NA
V gene: TRBV5-1
D gene: NA
CDR3 DNA: TGCGCCAGCAGCCTCCGGGACAGCACAGATACGCAGTATTTT
CDR3 protein: CASSLRDSTDTQYF

J gene: TRBJ2-7
clone size: NA
V gene: TRBV28
D gene: TRBD1
CDR3 DNA: TGTGCCAGCAGTGTGGACAGGGGGCACGAGCAGTACTTC
CDR3 protein: CASSVDRGHEQYF

J gene: TRBJ1-6
clone size: NA
V gene: TRBV6-1
D gene: NA
CDR3 DNA: TGTGCCAGCGGTGTATGGGAAAATTCACCCCTCCACTTT
CDR3 protein: CASGVWENSPLHF

J gene: TRBJ1-2
clone size: once
V gene: TRBV5-1
D gene: NA
CDR3 DNA: TGCGCCAGCAGCCGGTTCCAGGGCAACTATGGCTACACCTTC
CDR3 protein: CASSRFQGNYGYTF

J gene: TRBJ2-1
clone size: NA
V gene: TRBV2
D gene: NA
CDR3 DNA: TGTGCCAGCAGCCTATCCTATGAGCAGTTCTTC
CDR3 protein: CASSLSYEQFF

J gene: TRBJ2-3
clone size: once
V gene: TRBV4-1
D gene: NA
CDR3 DNA: TGCGCCAGCAGCCCGACCGGGACCATAGCCACAGATACGCAGTATTTT
CDR3 protein: CASSPTGTIATDTQYF